A selection of T cell receptor beta chains follows, all from one sample in a study of cytomegalovirus exposure and HLA in healthy donors. This table comes from immunoSEQ multiplex PCR, and its TCRdb copy is limited to in-frame clones, with some not included. The sample shows about 130,000 clones, roughly three quarters of them seen only once. Sequences were obtained from PBMCs. The receptors here all came from a young man in good health and CMV-seronegative. CDR3s include the opening cysteine and the closing phenylalanine or tryptophan. Each record gives: D gene, clone size, V gene, J gene, CDR3 DNA, CDR3 protein. A D gene is named only where the DNA matches it firmly. Size tells how often a clone was seen (once, few, many) or the class of an expanded clone, and some rows leave it out.

>TRBD2|NA|TRBV27|TRBJ2-7
TGTGCCAGCAGGTTAGCGGGAGGGATGTACGAGCAGTACTTC
CASRLAGGMYEQYF
>NA|NA|TRBV7-9|TRBJ2-1
TGTGCCAGCAGCTACGGGGATGAGCAGTTCTTC
CASSYGDEQFF
>NA|NA|TRBV27|TRBJ1-4
TGTGCCAGCAGTTTTCTGAGTTCGGGTGAAAAACTGTTTTTT
CASSFLSSGEKLFF
>NA|NA|TRBV7-9|TRBJ2-1
TGTGCCAGCAGCCACGCAATTACAGGTTGTAAGCAGTTCTTC
CASSHAITGCKQFF
>NA|NA|TRBV6-6|TRBJ1-6
TGTGCCAGCAGCAAACAGGAGTCGGTCTATAATTCACCCCTCCACTTT
CASSKQESVYNSPLHF
>TRBD2|NA|TRBV2|TRBJ2-1
TGTGCCAGCAGGCGACTTTCCGCCCCTCTAGCGGGAGAAGGTAATGAGCAGTTCTTC
CASRRLSAPLAGEGNEQFF
>TRBD1|NA|TRBV9|TRBJ2-2
TGTGCCAGCAGCGTCCCCGGACAGGGGGCGCCGGACACCGGGGAGCTGTTTTTT
CASSVPGQGAPDTGELFF
>TRBD2|NA|TRBV30|TRBJ2-7
TGTGCCTGGAGCGGACTAGCGGGTACCTACGAGCAGTACTTC
CAWSGLAGTYEQYF
>NA|NA|TRBV6-5|TRBJ1-3
TGTGCCAGCAGGGACCGAGGGTACTCTGGAAACACCATATATTTT
CASRDRGYSGNTIYF
>NA|few|TRBV6-4|TRBJ2-1
TGTGCCAGCAGTAGCGGGTCTGAAACCGGTGAGCAGTTCTTC
CASSSGSETGEQFF
>TRBD2|NA|TRBV6-5|TRBJ2-3
TGTGCCAGCAGCCAGACTAGCGGATTCACAGATACGCAGTATTTT
CASSQTSGFTDTQYF
>NA|NA|TRBV30|TRBJ2-7
TGTGCCTGGAGTGGGGCGATTACAGGCGAGCAGTACTTC
CAWSGAITGEQYF
>NA|NA|TRBV5-1|TRBJ1-2
TGCGCCAGCAGAGATACAGGGTCTAACTATGGCTACACCTTC
CASRDTGSNYGYTF
>NA|NA|TRBV13|TRBJ2-1
TGTGCCAGCAGCTTTAGCGGACGAACCTACAATGAGCAGTTCTTC
CASSFSGRTYNEQFF
>NA|NA|TRBV5-6|TRBJ1-2
TGTGCCAGCAGCTTGGGACAGTTGGAGCATGGCTACACCTTC
CASSLGQLEHGYTF
>TRBD2|NA|TRBV5-1|TRBJ2-1
TGCGCCAGCAGCTCGACACTGACTAGCGGACTTTACAATGAGCAGTTCTTC
CASSSTLTSGLYNEQFF
>NA|NA|TRBV4-1|TRBJ2-7
TGCGCCAGCAGCCAACCAAACAGGGACGGGGTATACGAGCAGTACTTC
CASSQPNRDGVYEQYF
>NA|medium-sized|TRBV28|TRBJ2-1
TGTGCCAGCAGTCCCGGTGCCAATGAGCAGTTCTTC
CASSPGANEQFF
>NA|NA|TRBV14|TRBJ2-1
TGTGCCAGCAGCCAAGACTACGGACAGCCCTACAATGAGCAGTTCTTC
CASSQDYGQPYNEQFF
>NA|NA|TRBV7-2|TRBJ1-2
TGTGCCAGCAGCTCGGACAGTCTCTCAGACGGGGGCTACACCTTC
CASSSDSLSDGGYTF
>TRBD1|once|TRBV19|TRBJ2-3
TGTGCCAGTAGTATTGGGACAGGGGGCCCTACGCAGTATTTT
CASSIGTGGPTQYF
>NA|NA|TRBV4-3|TRBJ1-3
TGCGCCAGCAGCCAAGATAGACAGTACTCTGGAAACACCATATATTTT
CASSQDRQYSGNTIYF
>NA|NA|TRBV7-9|TRBJ1-5
TGTGCCAGCAGCCTAACAGGGATCGATCAGCCCCAGCATTTT
CASSLTGIDQPQHF
>NA|NA|TRBV19|TRBJ2-3
TGTGCCAGTACCATTGCTCCCGGTACAGATACGCAGTATTTT
CASTIAPGTDTQYF
>NA|once|TRBV10-2|TRBJ2-3
TGCGCCAGCAGGCTAGCAATGCACACAGATACGCAGTATTTT
CASRLAMHTDTQYF